This T cell receptor beta chain was observed in a study of PD-1 blockade in classical Hodgkin lymphoma. Every patient experienced relapse after autologous stem cell transplantation, and brentuximab vedotin exposure varied. TCRdb's table, derived via immunoSEQ multiplex PCR, lists solely in-frame clones and lacks some. This table holds 150,000 or so clones, less than 80% found once. Of note for this clone: At the DNA level, this CDR3 is encoded by other sequences in the same sample as well.

J gave up 4 bases and V 1 base, and 2 bases lay outside the gene matches. In germline, CDR1 is SNHLY, CDR2 FYNNEI. This CDR3 has 14 residues. This chain connects TRBV2 to TRBJ2-3; the match to TRBD1 covers 7 bases. This material consisted of peripheral blood mononuclear cells (PBMCs), taken before the second cycle of nivolumab. This clonotype was sampled from a human donor with classical Hodgkin lymphoma. DNA of the CDR3: TGTGCCAGCAGTGAAGAACAGGGGCCAGATACGCAGTATTTT. Its protein product is CASSEEQGPDTQYF.